The 6 T cell receptor beta chains below were found in one sample sequenced in a study of human T cells and chemical hapten exposure. TCRdb re-called the RACE reads through MiXCR, storing one row per CDR3 protein. Of around 200,000 distinct CDR3 sequences listed, approximately 26% are singletons. Time point indicated: patch test 3, about 24 weeks after DPC sensitization. Treatment indicated: therapeutic diphenylcyclopropenone sensitization with weekly scalp DPC. Sequenced material: whole blood, taken in connection with sensitization to the hapten diphenylcyclopropenone (DPC). The receptors derive from a woman between 40 and 50 years old with alopecia areata. Some clones in this sample may be carry-over from other donors' samples.

This clonotype has ten or more counts. The chain employs TRBV29-1 and TRBJ2-3; maybe TRBD1 (6 bases). The V end lost 5 bases, the J end lost 2 bases, and 14 bases lay between the germline ends. The CDR3 is 14 amino acids. CDR1 and CDR2 from the germline V gene are SQVTM and ANQGSEA. The CDR3 DNA follows: TGCAGCGTTCGACAGGCGACCCTCACAGATACGCAGTATTTT. Translating it yields CSVRQATLTDTQYF.

The rearrangement uses TRBV12-3 or TRBV12-4 and TRBJ2-1, with D tentatively TRBD2 (7 bases). This CDR3 region has 13 residues. V lost 5 bases and J lost 7, with 12 bases in between. In nucleotides, the CDR3 is TGTGCCAGCAGTCCCAGGGGAGGGAATGAGCAGTTCTTC. Protein product: CASSPRGGNEQFF.

CDR3 amino acids: CASSSAGPRSSYNEQFF. The CDR3 nucleotides are TGTGCCAGCAGTTCCGCGGGACCACGAAGCTCCTACAATGAGCAGTTCTTC. The chain joins TRBV28 to TRBJ2-1, with a weak D call TRBD2 (6 bases). V shed 4 bases and J shed 0 bases, with 16 bases lying between them. CDR1 is MDHEN and CDR2 is SYDVKM in the germline V gene. CDR3 length: 17 amino acids.

This clonotype showed up just a few times. The chain is built from TRBV21-1 and TRBJ2-2; the table names TRBD1, a call not compared with the DNA. TRBV21-1 is shown as a pseudogene. The CDR3 is made up of 14 amino acids. The CDR3 spells CASSKDRDTGELFF. Here the CDR3 DNA reads TGTGCCAGCAGCAAGGACAGGGACACCGGGGAGCTGTTTTTT.

This clonotype came up a few times. The chain combines TRBV20-1 with TRBJ2-5; TRBD2 aligns across 8 bases. After removal of 3 bases from V and 3 bases from J, the junction contained 3 bases not matched to a gene. Germline V gene data show CDR1 as DFQATT and CDR2 as SNEGSKA (reference sequence). The CDR3 loop spans 13 amino acids. The DNA of the CDR3 is TGCAGTGCTAGCCGACTAGCGAAAGAGACCCAGTACTTC. It encodes CSASRLAKETQYF.

The chain links TRBV28 to TRBJ2-5, with a possible D match to TRBD1 (6 bases). V lost 5 bases and J lost 3, with 10 bases in between. This CDR3 has 13 residues. CDR1 is MDHEN and CDR2 is SYDVKM in the germline V gene. CDR3 coding DNA: TGTGCCAGCAGTCAAGGGGGTAAAGAGACCCAGTACTTC. The encoded protein is CASSQGGKETQYF.